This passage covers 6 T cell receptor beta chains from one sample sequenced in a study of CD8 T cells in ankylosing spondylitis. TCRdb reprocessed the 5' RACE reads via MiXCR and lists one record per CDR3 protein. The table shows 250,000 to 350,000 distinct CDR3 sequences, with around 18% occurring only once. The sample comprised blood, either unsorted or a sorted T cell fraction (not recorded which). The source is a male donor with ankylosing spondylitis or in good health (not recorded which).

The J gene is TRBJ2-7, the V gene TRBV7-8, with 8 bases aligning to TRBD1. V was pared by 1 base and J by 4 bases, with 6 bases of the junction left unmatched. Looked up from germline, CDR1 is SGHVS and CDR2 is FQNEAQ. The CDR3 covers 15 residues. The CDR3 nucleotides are TGTGCCAGCAGCTTAGGGACAGGGTTTCTATACGAGCAGTACGTC. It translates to CASSLGTGFLYEQYV.

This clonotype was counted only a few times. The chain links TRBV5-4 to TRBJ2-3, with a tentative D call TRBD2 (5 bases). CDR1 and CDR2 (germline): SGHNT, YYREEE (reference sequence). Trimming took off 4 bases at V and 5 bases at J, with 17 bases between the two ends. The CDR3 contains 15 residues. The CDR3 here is CASSDRDNKIDTQYF. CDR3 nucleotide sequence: TGTGCCAGCAGCGACCGGGATAATAAAATAGATACGCAGTATTTT.

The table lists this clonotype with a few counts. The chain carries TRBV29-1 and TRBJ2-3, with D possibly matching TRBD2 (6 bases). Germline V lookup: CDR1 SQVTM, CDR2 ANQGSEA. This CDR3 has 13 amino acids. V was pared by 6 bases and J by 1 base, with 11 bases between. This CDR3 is CSVGTGGTDTQYF. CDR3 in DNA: TGCAGCGTCGGAACGGGGGGCACAGATACGCAGTATTTT.

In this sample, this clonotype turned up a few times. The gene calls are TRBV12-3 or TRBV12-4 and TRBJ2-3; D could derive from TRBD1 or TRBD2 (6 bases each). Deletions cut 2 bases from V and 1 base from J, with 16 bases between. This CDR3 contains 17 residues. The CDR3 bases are TGTGCCAGCAGTTTATCCCCGGGGGCGGTGCGCACAGATACGCAGTATTTT. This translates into CASSLSPGAVRTDTQYF.

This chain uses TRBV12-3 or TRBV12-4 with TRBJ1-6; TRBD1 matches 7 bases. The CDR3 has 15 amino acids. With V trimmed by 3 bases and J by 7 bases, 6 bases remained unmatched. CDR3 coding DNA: TGTGCCAGCAGTTTGGCCGGGACAGCAAATTCACCCCTCCACTTT. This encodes CASSLAGTANSPLHF.

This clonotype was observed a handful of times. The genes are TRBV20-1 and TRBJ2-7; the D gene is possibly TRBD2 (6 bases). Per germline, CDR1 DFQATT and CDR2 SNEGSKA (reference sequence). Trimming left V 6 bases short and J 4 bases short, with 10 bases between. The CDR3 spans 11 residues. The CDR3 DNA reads TGCAGTGCGGAAGGGAGGTACGAGCAGTACGTC. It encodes CSAEGRYEQYV.